These 32 T cell receptor beta chains originate from one sample sequenced in a study of shared clonotypes between healthy human individuals. Here immunoSEQ multiplex PCR was the method, and the copy in TCRdb shows in-frame clones only, minus some. Among over a million clones listed, 60% to 80% were seen once. The sequencing sample was made of memory CD4+ T cells sorted from blood. The subset here: CD45RA-negative fraction. The receptors shown here come from a man between 18 and 35 years old in good health.

The chain carries TRBV5-1 and TRBJ1-2; D not resolved. Germline CDR1 reads SGHRS; CDR2 reads YFSETQ. CDR3 size: 15 residues. Trimming left V 5 bases short and J 3 bases short, with 17 bases between. This CDR3 reads CASRAQATSDYGYTF. CDR3 bases: TGCGCCAGCAGGGCGCAGGCGACATCCGACTATGGCTACACCTTC.

V usage is TRBV5-1 and J usage is TRBJ2-1; D perhaps matches TRBD2 (6 bases). This CDR3 contains 13 residues. V gave up 0 bases and J gave up 9 bases, with 10 bases separating them. Per germline, CDR1 SGHRS and CDR2 YFSETQ. The CDR3 bases are TGCGCCAGCAGCTTGGTAGCCGGGGGTGAGCAGTTCTTC. As protein: CASSLVAGGEQFF.

This chain uses TRBV5-1 with TRBJ1-3; D possibly corresponds to TRBD1 (6 bases). Germline lookup yields CDR1 SGHRS and CDR2 YFSETQ. This CDR3 comprises 14 residues. V lost 4 bases and J lost 3, with 11 bases in between. DNA for the CDR3: TGCGCCAGCAGCAAGGACAGAGGTGGAAACACCATATATTTT. This gives the protein CASSKDRGGNTIYF.

The chain recombines TRBV5-6 with TRBJ1-6; D is ambiguous. Germline V lookup: CDR1 SGHDT, CDR2 YYEEEE. V lost 0 bases, J lost 3 bases, and 4 bases lay in between. The length of the CDR3 is 14 residues. The CDR3 here is CASSLGGYNSPLHF. The CDR3 DNA reads TGTGCCAGCAGCTTGGGGGGCTATAATTCACCCCTCCACTTT.

The chain employs TRBV5-4 and TRBJ2-5, with 7 bases identical to TRBD2. The V segment lost 2 bases and the J segment 5 bases; nucleotides outside the gene matches: 3. This CDR3 spans 13 amino acids. CDR1 is SGHNT, CDR2 YYREEE, per germline (reference sequence). Here the CDR3 DNA reads TGTGCCAGCAGCTTAAACGGGAGGGAGACCCAGTACTTC. It specifies CASSLNGRETQYF.

This chain links TRBV6-1 with TRBJ2-5; D remains ambiguous. The length of the CDR3 is 15 residues. Germline values: CDR1 MNHNS, CDR2 SASEGT. Trimming left V 1 base short and J 5 bases short, with 14 bases between. The CDR3 nucleotides read TGTGCCAGCAGTGAAGTGGGCAGGCGGTATGAGACCCAGTACTTC. Translation: CASSEVGRRYETQYF.

The chain joins TRBV5-8 to TRBJ2-3; D is unclear. This CDR3 contains 14 residues. Trimming pared 3 bases from V and 5 bases from J, leaving 13 bases between. Germline V lookup: CDR1 SGHTS, CDR2 YDEGEE. In DNA, the CDR3 is TGTGCCAGCAGCTCCGCGGAATGGGGAGATACGCAGTATTTT. This sequence encodes CASSSAEWGDTQYF.

CDR3 nucleotides: TGTGCCAGCAGCCACGGGACTAGCGGGAGACAGAGTGATGAGCAGTTCTTC. Translating it yields CASSHGTSGRQSDEQFF. The rearrangement joins TRBV11-2 to TRBJ2-1; 14 bases agree with TRBD2. V shed 5 bases, J shed 8 bases, and the junction held 11 bases outside the gene matches. This CDR3 is 17 amino acids long. CDR1 is SGHAT, CDR2 FQNNGV, per germline.

The chain combines TRBV19 with TRBJ1-6; tentative D call: TRBD1 (6 bases). Germline CDR1 is LNHDA and CDR2 is SQIVND (reference sequence). The length of the CDR3 is 15 residues. The V end lost 6 bases, the J end lost 9 bases, and 18 bases lay between the germline ends. The CDR3 sequence is CASSLQGFYASPLHF. The CDR3 DNA reads TGTGCCAGTAGCCTCCAGGGGTTCTACGCTTCACCCCTCCACTTT.

Concerning this clone: One junction end does not reproduce the germline sequence, and a read error may be involved. The chain has TRBV7-3 and TRBJ2-5, with unresolved D. Germline V gene sequence: CDR1 SGHTA, CDR2 FQGTGA. The CDR3 sequence is 15 residues long. The CDR3 loop reads CASSLTFGRQGTQYF. DNA for the CDR3: TGTGCCAGCAGCTTAACGTTTGGCAGACAAGGGACCCAGTACTTC.

CDR3 residues: CASSVSDRAWTEAFF. CDR3 DNA sequence: TGTGCCAGTAGTGTTTCCGACAGGGCTTGGACTGAAGCTTTCTTT. This rearrangement joins TRBV19 to TRBJ1-1; 7 bases map to TRBD1. J gave up 5 bases and V 5 bases, and 11 bases lay outside the gene matches. Looked up from germline, CDR1 is LNHDA and CDR2 is SQIVND (reference sequence). This CDR3 has 15 amino acids.

CDR3 bases: TGTGCCAGCAGTCGGGACTGGGCCTACGAGCAGTACTTC. Its translation is CASSRDWAYEQYF. This rearrangement joins TRBV6-1 to TRBJ2-7, with a weak D call TRBD2 (6 bases). The CDR3 extends over 13 amino acids. Germline-derived CDR1 and CDR2 are MNHNS and SASEGT. Trimming pared 5 bases from V and 2 bases from J, leaving 10 bases between.

This chain connects TRBV5-1 to TRBJ1-1; TRBD1 matches at 11 bases. This CDR3 spans 13 amino acids. Looked up from germline, CDR1 is SGHRS and CDR2 is YFSETQ. V lost 7 bases, J lost 7 bases, and 6 bases stayed unmatched. The CDR3 sequence: CASARGQGGEAFF. The DNA for the CDR3 is TGCGCCAGCGCCAGGGGACAGGGGGGTGAAGCTTTCTTT.

The rearrangement joins TRBV19 to TRBJ1-5; D is unclear. Germline CDR1 is LNHDA and CDR2 is SQIVND (reference sequence). This CDR3 is built from 12 residues. V lost 6 bases, J lost 5 bases, and 8 bases lay in between. CDR3 in DNA: TGTGCCAGTAGCGAACGGGATCAGCCCCAGCATTTT. This codes for CASSERDQPQHF.

The chain employs TRBV4-3 and TRBJ1-2; no definite D call. Per the germline V gene, CDR1 is LGHNA and CDR2 is YSLEER. V lost 0 bases and J 8 bases, leaving 16 bases between the germline ends. CDR3 length: 15 amino acids. CDR3: CASSQDLLLLTGYTF. DNA of the CDR3: TGCGCCAGCAGCCAAGATCTTCTATTACTTACGGGCTACACCTTC.

The chain is built from TRBV5-1 and TRBJ2-7, with 7 positions matching TRBD2. The ends lost 3 bases at V and 4 bases at J; junction bases unmatched: 10. CDR3 length: 15 residues. Germline values: CDR1 SGHRS, CDR2 YFSETQ. Here the CDR3 DNA reads TGCGCCAGCAGCTGGGGGTCTAGCGGAGGATACGAGCAGTACTTC. The encoded protein is CASSWGSSGGYEQYF. The whole variable domain, remainder taken from reference TRBV5-1 and TRBJ2-7, is KAGVTQTPRYLIKTRGQQVTLSCSPISGHRSVSWYQQTPGQGLQFLFEYFSETQRNKGNFPGRFSGRQFSNSRSEMNVSTLELGDSALYLCASSWGSSGGYEQYFGPGTRLTVT.

The chain joins TRBV2 to TRBJ1-4; TRBD1 matches 10 bases. J was trimmed by 11 bases and V by 7 bases; bases with no gene match: 13. CDR3 size: 15 residues. Germline CDR1 and CDR2: SNHLY and FYNNEI. The CDR3 DNA reads as TGTGCCAGCAAACACGACAGGGGGCTGTCAGAGAAACTGTTTTTT. It encodes CASKHDRGLSEKLFF.

The chain employs TRBV29-1 and TRBJ1-1, with 7 bases fitting TRBD1. This CDR3 contains 14 residues. Looked up from germline, CDR1 is SQVTM and CDR2 is ANQGSEA. The V segment lost 1 base and the J segment 11 bases; nucleotides outside the gene matches: 13. The DNA of the CDR3 is TGCAGCGTTGAAGGCCAACGACAGGGAGAGTGGGCTTTCTTT. Amino acid sequence: CSVEGQRQGEWAFF.

The chain couples TRBV28 to TRBJ1-5, with D tentatively TRBD1 (6 bases). CDR3 length: 15 residues. Between the trimmed V and J ends, which lost 6 bases and 3 bases, there was a span of 15 bases. Germline V gene data show CDR1 as MDHEN and CDR2 as SYDVKM. The CDR3 spells CASSVDRLINQPQHF. CDR3 in DNA: TGTGCCAGCAGCGTTGACAGGCTCATCAATCAGCCCCAGCATTTT.

The chain has TRBV11-2 and TRBJ2-5, with TRBD1 identical over 7 bases. V shed 4 bases and J 5 bases; nucleotides not matched to a gene: 10. The CDR3 totals 15 residues. The V gene's germline CDR1 is SGHAT and CDR2 FQNNGV. CDR3 in amino acids: CASSYSGTARETQYF. CDR3 coding DNA: TGTGCCAGCAGCTATTCGGGGACAGCCCGGGAGACCCAGTACTTC.

The V call is TRBV19, the J call TRBJ1-5, with a weak D call TRBD1 (6 bases). Germline-derived CDR1 and CDR2 are LNHDA and SQIVND (reference sequence). V lost 7 bases and J 5 bases, leaving 18 bases between the germline ends. This CDR3 contains 15 residues. CDR3 amino acids: CASTGTGGADQPQHF. In DNA, the CDR3 is TGTGCCAGTACCGGGACGGGGGGGGCTGATCAGCCCCAGCATTTT.

This clone has just a few counts. The chain has TRBV5-1 and TRBJ2-3; TRBD2 agrees at 10 bases. The V gene end was trimmed by 3 bases and the J gene end by 3 bases; junction bases not matched to a gene: 4. The CDR3 is 15 residues long. From germline, CDR1 is SGHRS and CDR2 YFSETQ. The CDR3, as DNA: TGCGCCAGCAGCTCACCGGGACTAGCGACAGATACGCAGTATTTT. It is translated as CASSSPGLATDTQYF. Drawing the rest from reference TRBV5-1 and TRBJ2-3, the complete variable domain is KAGVTQTPRYLIKTRGQQVTLSCSPISGHRSVSWYQQTPGQGLQFLFEYFSETQRNKGNFPGRFSGRQFSNSRSEMNVSTLELGDSALYLCASSSPGLATDTQYFGPGTRLTVL.

CDR3 protein: CASGLMVQPTRSGANVLTF. The CDR3, as DNA: TGTGCTAGTGGTTTGATGGTACAGCCGACCCGCTCTGGGGCCAACGTCCTGACTTTC. The chain is built from TRBV12-5 and TRBJ2-6, with D uncertain. This CDR3 spans 19 amino acids. The germline gives CDR1 LGHNT, CDR2 FRNRAP. V was shortened by 2 bases and J by 0 bases, with 17 bases between the two germline ends.

V gene TRBV7-8 combines with J gene TRBJ2-3; 7 positions agree with TRBD1. The CDR3 covers 15 residues. Germline loops: CDR1 SGHVS, CDR2 FQNEAQ. The V and J ends lost 1 base and 4 bases, in that order; junction bases with no gene match: 5. The CDR3 DNA reads as TGTGCCAGCAGCTTAGGACAGGGATATTCAGATACGCAGTATTTT. It translates to CASSLGQGYSDTQYF.

The chain links TRBV6-4 to TRBJ2-1; 8 bases are shared with TRBD1. J lost 8 bases, V lost 4 bases, and 10 bases had no gene match. This CDR3 contains 15 residues. CDR1 and CDR2 from the germline V gene are MRHNA and SNTAGT. CDR3 protein: CASSGTGQGRDEQFF. CDR3 DNA sequence: TGTGCCAGCAGTGGGACAGGGCAGGGCCGGGATGAGCAGTTCTTC.

The V and J genes are TRBV9 and TRBJ2-5, with 7 bases identical to TRBD1. The CDR3 extends over 14 amino acids. Germline CDR1 is SGDLS and CDR2 is YYNGEE. V lost 3 bases and J lost 1; bases outside the gene matches: 3. DNA of the CDR3: TGTGCCAGCAGCGGTGGGACAGCCCAAGAGACCCAGTACTTC. Protein product: CASSGGTAQETQYF.

The CDR3 spells CASSIGGGNNSPLHF. The CDR3 DNA is TGTGCCAGTAGTATAGGAGGGGGCAATAATTCACCCCTCCACTTT. The chain joins TRBV19 to TRBJ1-6; 7 bases align to TRBD1. V lost 1 base to trimming and J lost 5 bases; unmatched junction nucleotides: 2. Germline loops: CDR1 LNHDA, CDR2 SQIVND (reference sequence). CDR3 length: 15 amino acids.

The chain carries TRBV7-9 and TRBJ2-7; 8 bases are shared with TRBD2. V was pared by 5 bases and J by 4 bases, with 13 bases of the junction left unmatched. The CDR3 has 16 residues. CDR1 and CDR2 from the germline V gene are SEHNR and FQNEAQ (reference sequence). CDR3 in DNA: TGTGCCAGCAGCCCCCAAAGGTCTAGCGGGCCATACGAGCAGTACTTC. This codes for CASSPQRSSGPYEQYF.

On this clone itself: A much larger clonotype is one base distant, so this may be a read error. In the same sample, other DNA sequences code for this CDR3. The V gene is TRBV7-2, the J gene TRBJ2-2; 7 bases match TRBD2. Germline CDR1 SGHTA, CDR2 FQGNSA. CDR3 length: 14 residues. CDR3 nucleotide sequence: TGTGCCAGCAGCCTAGCGGCGAACACCGGGGAGCTGTTTTTT. It yields the protein CASSLAANTGELFF.

Of note for this clone: The same CDR3 can be traced to other DNA sequences in this sample. The V gene is TRBV5-1, the J gene TRBJ2-3; D gene ambiguous. CDR1 and CDR2 (germline): SGHRS, YFSETQ. This CDR3 comprises 13 residues. Between the trimmed V and J ends, which lost 3 bases and 0 bases, there was a span of 5 bases. CDR3 sequence (DNA): TGCGCCAGCAGCTACTCCAGCACAGATACGCAGTATTTT. Protein sequence: CASSYSSTDTQYF.

This clone was seen more than once but under ten times. V is TRBV11-2 and J is TRBJ2-4, with TRBD1 matching over 8 bases. With V trimmed by 1 base and J by 3 bases, 14 bases remained unmatched. This CDR3 region has 19 residues. Germline loops: CDR1 SGHAT, CDR2 FQNNGV. DNA for the CDR3: TGTGCCAGCAGCTTAGTACGGGCAGGGGGCTCCACCGGCAAAAACATTCAGTACTTC. It specifies CASSLVRAGGSTGKNIQYF.

The CDR3 region is CASSVLAGVGNEQFF. DNA of the CDR3: TGTGCCAGCAGTGTCCTAGCGGGAGTAGGCAATGAGCAGTTCTTC. The V gene is TRBV7-2, the J gene TRBJ2-1; 10 nucleotides agree with TRBD2. The CDR3 has 15 residues. CDR1 and CDR2 from the germline V gene are SGHTA and FQGNSA. After removal of 6 bases from V and 6 bases from J, the junction contained 8 bases not matched to a gene.